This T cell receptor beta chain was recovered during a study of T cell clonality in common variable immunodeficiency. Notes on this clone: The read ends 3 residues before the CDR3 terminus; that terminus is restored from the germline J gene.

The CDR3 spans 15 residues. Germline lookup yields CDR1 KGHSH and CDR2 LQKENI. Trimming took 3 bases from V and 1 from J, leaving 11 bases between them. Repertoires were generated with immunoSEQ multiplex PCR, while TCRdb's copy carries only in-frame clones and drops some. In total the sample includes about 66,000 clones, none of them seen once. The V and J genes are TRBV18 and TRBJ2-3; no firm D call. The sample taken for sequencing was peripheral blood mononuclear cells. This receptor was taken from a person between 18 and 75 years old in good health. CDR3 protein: CASSPPQFGTDTQYF. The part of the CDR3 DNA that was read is TGTGCCAGCTCACCCCCTCAGTTTGGCACAGATACG.